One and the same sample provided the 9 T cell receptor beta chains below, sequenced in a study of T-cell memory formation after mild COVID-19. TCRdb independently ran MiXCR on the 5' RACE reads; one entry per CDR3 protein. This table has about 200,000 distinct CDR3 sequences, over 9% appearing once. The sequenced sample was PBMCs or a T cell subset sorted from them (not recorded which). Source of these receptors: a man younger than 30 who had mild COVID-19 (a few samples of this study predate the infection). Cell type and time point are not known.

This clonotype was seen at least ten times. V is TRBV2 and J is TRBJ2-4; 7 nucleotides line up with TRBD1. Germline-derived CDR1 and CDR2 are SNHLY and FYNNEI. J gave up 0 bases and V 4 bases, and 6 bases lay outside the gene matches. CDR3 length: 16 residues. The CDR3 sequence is CASSGLGGRAKNIQYF. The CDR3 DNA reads TGTGCCAGCAGTGGGCTAGGGGGCCGAGCCAAAAACATTCAGTACTTC.

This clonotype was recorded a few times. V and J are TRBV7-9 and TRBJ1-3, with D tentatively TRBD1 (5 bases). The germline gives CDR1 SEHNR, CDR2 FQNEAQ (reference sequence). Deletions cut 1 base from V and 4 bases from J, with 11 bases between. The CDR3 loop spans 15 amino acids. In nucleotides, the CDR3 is TGTGCCAGCAGCTTAGTTGGGGGTGAAGGAAACACCATATATTTT. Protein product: CASSLVGGEGNTIYF.

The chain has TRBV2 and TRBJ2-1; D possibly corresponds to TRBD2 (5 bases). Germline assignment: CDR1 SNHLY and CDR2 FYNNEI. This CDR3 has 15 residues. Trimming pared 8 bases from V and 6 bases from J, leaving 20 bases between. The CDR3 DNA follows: TGTGCCAGCTCAAACCCGGGAACTGACGCCAATGAGCAGTTCTTC. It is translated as CASSNPGTDANEQFF.

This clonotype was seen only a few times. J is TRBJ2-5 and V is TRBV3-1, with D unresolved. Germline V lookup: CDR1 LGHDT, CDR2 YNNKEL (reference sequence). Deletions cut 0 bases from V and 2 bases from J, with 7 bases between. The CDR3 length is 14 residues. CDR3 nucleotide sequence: TGTGCCAGCAGCCAAGAACCACGGCAAGAGACCCAGTACTTC. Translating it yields CASSQEPRQETQYF.

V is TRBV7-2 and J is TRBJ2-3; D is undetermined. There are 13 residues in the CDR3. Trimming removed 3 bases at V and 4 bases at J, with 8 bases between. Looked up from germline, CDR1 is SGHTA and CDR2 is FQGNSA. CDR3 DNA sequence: TGTGCCAGCAGCTTCCTAGTCGCAGATACGCAGTATTTT. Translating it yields CASSFLVADTQYF.

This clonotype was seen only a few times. In nucleotides, the CDR3 is TGTGCCAGCAGGGCCGGGACATTGGGGGTAGCCCTCCACTTT. Amino acid sequence: CASRAGTLGVALHF. The chain joins TRBV7-2 to TRBJ1-6; possible D gene TRBD1, 6 bases. The CDR3 spans 14 residues. Germline V gene sequence: CDR1 SGHTA, CDR2 FQGNSA. The germline V and J ends were trimmed by 6 bases and 14 bases, with 20 bases remaining between them.

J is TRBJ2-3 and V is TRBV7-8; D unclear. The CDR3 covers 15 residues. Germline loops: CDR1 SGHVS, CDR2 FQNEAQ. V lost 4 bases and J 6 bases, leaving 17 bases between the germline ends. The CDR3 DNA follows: TGTGCCAGCAGCTCCCGCCTTGGGATTCCGGATACGCAGTATTTT. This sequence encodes CASSSRLGIPDTQYF.

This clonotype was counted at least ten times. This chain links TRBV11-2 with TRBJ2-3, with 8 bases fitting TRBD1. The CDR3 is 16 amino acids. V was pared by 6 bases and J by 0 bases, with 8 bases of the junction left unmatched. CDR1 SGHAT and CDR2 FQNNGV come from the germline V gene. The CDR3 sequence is CASRNQGALSTDTQYF. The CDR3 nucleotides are TGTGCCAGCAGAAATCAGGGGGCGCTCAGCACAGATACGCAGTATTTT.

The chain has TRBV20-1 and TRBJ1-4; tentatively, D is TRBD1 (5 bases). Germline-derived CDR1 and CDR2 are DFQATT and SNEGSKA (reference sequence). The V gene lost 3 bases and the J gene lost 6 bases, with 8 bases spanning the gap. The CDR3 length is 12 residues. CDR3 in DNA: TGCAGTGCTAGCGGGGCAGATGAAAAACTGTTTTTT. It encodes CSASGADEKLFF.